This TCR beta chain is drawn from a study of regulatory T cells in long-lasting Graves disease. This CDR3 spans 13 amino acids. Germline V gene lookup returns CDR1 DFQATT and CDR2 SNEGSKA (reference sequence). Trimming shortened V by 2 bases and J by 4 bases, and 10 bases separated the two germline ends. The time point was: newly diagnosed GD, antithyroid drugs for less than 3 months. Researchers made the TCR library from RNA that was extracted from PBMCs. In its sample, this clonotype was seen many times. Investigators prepared the TCR beta libraries by applying iRepertoire HTBI primers and Arm-PCR of CDR3 regions. TCRdb re-derived calls from the multiplex PCR reads in MiXCR, one entry per CDR3 protein. The data hold a few hundred thousand distinct CDR3 sequences, with roughly 14% observed a single time. These data also formed part of another study, on T cells in Graves' hyperthyroidism and ophthalmopathy. From that study: Diagnosis of hyperthyroidism was new in patients aged 18 to 65, and its duration was under 2 months. Initially, a first-round RT-PCR of the TCR CDR3 employed the HTBI primer set.

This chain connects TRBV20-1 to TRBJ2-3, with no clear D. The input for sequencing was peripheral blood mononuclear cells (PBMCs), taken at new diagnosis, from a patient treated with antithyroid drugs. The TCR sequence derives from a man aged 25-45 years with Graves disease. The CDR3 loop is CSARLGYADTQYF. The CDR3 DNA follows: TGCAGTGCTAGACTAGGATACGCAGATACGCAGTATTTT.